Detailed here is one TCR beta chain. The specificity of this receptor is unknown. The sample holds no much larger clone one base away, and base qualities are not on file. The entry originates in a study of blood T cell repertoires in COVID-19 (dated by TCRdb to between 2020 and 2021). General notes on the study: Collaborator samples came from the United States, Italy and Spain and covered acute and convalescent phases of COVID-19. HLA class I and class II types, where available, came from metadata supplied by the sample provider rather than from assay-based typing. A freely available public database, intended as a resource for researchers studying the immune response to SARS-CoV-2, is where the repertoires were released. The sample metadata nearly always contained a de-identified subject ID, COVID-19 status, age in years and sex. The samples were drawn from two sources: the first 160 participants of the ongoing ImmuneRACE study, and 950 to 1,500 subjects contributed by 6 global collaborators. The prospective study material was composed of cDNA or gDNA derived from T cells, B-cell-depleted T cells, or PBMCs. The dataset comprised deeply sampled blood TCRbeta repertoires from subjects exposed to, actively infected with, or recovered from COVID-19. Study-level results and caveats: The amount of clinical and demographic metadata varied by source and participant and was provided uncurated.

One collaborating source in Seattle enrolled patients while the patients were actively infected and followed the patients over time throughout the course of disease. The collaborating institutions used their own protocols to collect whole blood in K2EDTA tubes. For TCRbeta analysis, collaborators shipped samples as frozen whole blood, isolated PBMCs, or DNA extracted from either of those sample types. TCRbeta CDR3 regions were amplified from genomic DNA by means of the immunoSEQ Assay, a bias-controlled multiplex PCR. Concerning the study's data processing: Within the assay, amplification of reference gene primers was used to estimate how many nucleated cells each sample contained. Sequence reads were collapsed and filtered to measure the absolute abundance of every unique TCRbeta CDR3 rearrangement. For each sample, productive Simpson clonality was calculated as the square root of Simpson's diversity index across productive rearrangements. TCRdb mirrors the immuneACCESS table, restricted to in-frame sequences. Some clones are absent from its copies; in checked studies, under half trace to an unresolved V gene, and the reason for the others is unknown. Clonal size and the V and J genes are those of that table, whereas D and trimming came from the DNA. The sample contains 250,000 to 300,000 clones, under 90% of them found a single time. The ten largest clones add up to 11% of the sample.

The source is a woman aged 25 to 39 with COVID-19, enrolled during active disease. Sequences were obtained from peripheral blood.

This receptor has the CDR3 CASSPSTGDNEKLFF. The DNA reads as follows: TGTGCCAGCAGTCCGTCGACAGGAGATAATGAAAAACTGTTTTTT. In this chain, TRBV6-5 is recombined with TRBJ1-4; the D segment could be TRBD1, given 6 matching bases. V was cut back by 5 bases and J by 4 bases, leaving a gap of 14 bases between them. Including the terminal cysteine and phenylalanine, the CDR3 comprises 15 residues. Only the CDR3 DNA is retained, 45 bases long and in frame from the first base. The germline V gene supplies CDR1 MNHEY and CDR2 SVGAGI.